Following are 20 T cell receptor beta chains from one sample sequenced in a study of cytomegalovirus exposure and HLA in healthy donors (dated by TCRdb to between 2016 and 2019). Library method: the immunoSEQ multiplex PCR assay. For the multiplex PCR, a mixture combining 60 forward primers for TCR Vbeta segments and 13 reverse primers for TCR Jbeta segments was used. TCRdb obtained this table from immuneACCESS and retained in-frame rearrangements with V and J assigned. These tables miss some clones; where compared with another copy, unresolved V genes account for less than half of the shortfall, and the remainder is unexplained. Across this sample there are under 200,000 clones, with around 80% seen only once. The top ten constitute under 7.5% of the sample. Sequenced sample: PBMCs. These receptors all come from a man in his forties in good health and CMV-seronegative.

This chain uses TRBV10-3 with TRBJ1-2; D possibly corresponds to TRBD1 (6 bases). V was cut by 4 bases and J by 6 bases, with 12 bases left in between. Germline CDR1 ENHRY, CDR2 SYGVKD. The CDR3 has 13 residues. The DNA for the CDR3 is TGTGCCATCAGTGGTCAGGGGCCGAATGGCTACACCTTC. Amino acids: CAISGQGPNGYTF.

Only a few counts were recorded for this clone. The DNA for the CDR3 is TGTGCCAGTAGTACGACTAGCGGGGATCCTGAGACCCAGTACTTC. Residues: CASSTTSGDPETQYF. V and J are TRBV19 and TRBJ2-5; 11 positions agree with TRBD2. The CDR3 is 15 residues long. Germline CDR1 reads LNHDA; CDR2 reads SQIVND (reference sequence). The V segment lost 4 bases and the J segment 5 bases; nucleotides outside the gene matches: 6.

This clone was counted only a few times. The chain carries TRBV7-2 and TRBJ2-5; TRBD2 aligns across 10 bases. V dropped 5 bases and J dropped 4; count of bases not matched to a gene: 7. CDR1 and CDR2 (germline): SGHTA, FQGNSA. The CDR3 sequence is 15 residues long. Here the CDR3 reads CASSARLAGVETQYF. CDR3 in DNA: TGTGCCAGCAGCGCCAGGCTAGCGGGGGTAGAGACCCAGTACTTC. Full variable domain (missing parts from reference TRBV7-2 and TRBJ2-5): GAGVSQSPSNKVTEKGKDVELRCDPISGHTALYWYRQSLGQGLEFLIYFQGNSAPDKSGLPSDRFSAERTGGSVSTLTIQRTQQEDSAVYLCASSARLAGVETQYFGPGTRLLVL.

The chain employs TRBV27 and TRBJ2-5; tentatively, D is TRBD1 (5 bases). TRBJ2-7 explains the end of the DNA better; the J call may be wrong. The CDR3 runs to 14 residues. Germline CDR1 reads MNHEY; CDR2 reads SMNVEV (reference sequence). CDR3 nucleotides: TGTGCCAGCAGTTTAGCGACAGATTCCTACGAGCAGTACTTC. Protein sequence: CASSLATDSYEQYF.

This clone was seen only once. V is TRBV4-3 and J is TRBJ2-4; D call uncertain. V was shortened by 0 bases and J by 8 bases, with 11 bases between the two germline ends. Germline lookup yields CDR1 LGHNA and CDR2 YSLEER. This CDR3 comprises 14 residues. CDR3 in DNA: TGCGCCAGCAGCCAAGATTATAGGAGTGACATTCAGTACTTC. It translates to CASSQDYRSDIQYF.

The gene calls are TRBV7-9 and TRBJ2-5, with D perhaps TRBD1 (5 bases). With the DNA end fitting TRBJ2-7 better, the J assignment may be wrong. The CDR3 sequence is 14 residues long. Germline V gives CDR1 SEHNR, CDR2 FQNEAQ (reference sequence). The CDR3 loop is CASSFIDRAYEQYF. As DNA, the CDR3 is TGTGCCAGCAGCTTCATCGACAGAGCCTACGAGCAGTACTTC.

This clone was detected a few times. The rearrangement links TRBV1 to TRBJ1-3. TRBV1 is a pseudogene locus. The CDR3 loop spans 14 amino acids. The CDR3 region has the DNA TGCACCAGCGCGGGGGAGGGGCCTGGAAACACCATATATTTT. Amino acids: CTSAGEGPGNTIYF.

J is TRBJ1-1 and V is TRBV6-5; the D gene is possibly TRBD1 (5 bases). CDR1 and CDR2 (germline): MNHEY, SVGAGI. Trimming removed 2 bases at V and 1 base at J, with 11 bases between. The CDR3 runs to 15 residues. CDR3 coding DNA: TGTGCCAGCAGTTACGCCTCAACAGGGAACACTGAAGCTTTCTTT. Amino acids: CASSYASTGNTEAFF.

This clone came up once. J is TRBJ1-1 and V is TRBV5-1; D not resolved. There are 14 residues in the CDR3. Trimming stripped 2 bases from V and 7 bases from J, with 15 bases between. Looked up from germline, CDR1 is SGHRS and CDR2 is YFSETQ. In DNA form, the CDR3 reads TGCGCCAGCAGCTTAGACCCTGAGGTGGGTGAAGCTTTCTTT. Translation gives CASSLDPEVGEAFF.

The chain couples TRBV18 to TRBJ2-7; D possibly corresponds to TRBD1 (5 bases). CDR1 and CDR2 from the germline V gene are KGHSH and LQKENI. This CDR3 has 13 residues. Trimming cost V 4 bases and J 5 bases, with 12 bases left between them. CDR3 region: CASSQGPRDEQYF. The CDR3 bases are TGTGCCAGCTCACAAGGGCCCAGGGACGAGCAGTACTTC. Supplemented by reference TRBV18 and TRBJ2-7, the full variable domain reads NAGVMQNPRHLVRRRGQEARLRCSPMKGHSHVYWYRQLPEEGLKFMVYLQKENIIDESGMPKERFSAEFPKEGPSILRIQQVVRGDSAAYFCASSQGPRDEQYFGPGTRLTVT.

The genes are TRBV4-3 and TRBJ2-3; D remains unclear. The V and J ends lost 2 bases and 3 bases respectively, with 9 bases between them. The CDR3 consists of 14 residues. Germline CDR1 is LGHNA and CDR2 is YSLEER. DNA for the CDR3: TGCGCCAGCAGCCAAAATCAGGTTACAGATACGCAGTATTTT. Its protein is CASSQNQVTDTQYF.

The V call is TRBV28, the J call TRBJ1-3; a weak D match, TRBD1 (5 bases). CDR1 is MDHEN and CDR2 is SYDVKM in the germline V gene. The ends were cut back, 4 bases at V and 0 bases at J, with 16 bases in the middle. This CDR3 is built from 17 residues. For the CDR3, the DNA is TGTGCCAGCAGTTCCCCCCCAGGGACTAACTCTGGAAACACCATATATTTT. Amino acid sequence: CASSSPPGTNSGNTIYF.

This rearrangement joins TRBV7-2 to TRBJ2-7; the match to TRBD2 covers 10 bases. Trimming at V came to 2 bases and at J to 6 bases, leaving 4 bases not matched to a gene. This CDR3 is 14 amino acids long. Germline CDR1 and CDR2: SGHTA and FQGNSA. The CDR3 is CASSLSLAGAEQYF. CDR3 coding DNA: TGTGCCAGCAGCTTAAGCCTAGCGGGAGCCGAGCAGTACTTC.

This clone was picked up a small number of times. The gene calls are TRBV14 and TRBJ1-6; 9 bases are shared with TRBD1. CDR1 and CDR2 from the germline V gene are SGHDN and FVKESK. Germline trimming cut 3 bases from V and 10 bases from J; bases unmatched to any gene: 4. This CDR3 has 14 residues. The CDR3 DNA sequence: TGTGCCAGCAGCCACACAGGGGGCGGGTCACCCCTCCACTTT. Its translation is CASSHTGGGSPLHF.

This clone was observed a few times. DNA of the CDR3: TGTGCCAGCAGTTACAACAGGGTCCAAGAGACCCAGTACTTC. Translation: CASSYNRVQETQYF. V and J are TRBV6-5 and TRBJ2-5; D is perhaps TRBD1 (6 bases). V gave up 2 bases and J gave up 1 base, with 8 bases separating them. CDR3 length: 14 amino acids. Germline-derived CDR1 and CDR2 are MNHEY and SVGAGI.

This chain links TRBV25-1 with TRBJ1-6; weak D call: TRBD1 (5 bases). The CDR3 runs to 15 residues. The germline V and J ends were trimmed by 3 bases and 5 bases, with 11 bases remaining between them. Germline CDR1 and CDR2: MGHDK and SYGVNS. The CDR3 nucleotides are TGTGCCAGCAGTGACCGCGACAGAAATAATTCACCCCTCCACTTT. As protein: CASSDRDRNNSPLHF.

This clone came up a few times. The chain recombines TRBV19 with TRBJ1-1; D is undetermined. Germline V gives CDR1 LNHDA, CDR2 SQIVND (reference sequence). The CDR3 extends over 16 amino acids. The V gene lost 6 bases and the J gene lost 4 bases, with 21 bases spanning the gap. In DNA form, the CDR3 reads TGTGCCAGTAGCGACCCCCAAATATCTAGAGGCACTGAAGCTTTCTTT. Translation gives CASSDPQISRGTEAFF.

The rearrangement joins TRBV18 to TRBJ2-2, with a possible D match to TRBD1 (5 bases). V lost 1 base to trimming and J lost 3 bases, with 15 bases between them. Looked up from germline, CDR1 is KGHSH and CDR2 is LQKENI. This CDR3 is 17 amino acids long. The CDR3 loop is CASSPQIRGSDTGELFF. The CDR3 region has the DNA TGTGCCAGCTCACCACAGATTAGGGGTTCGGACACCGGGGAGCTGTTTTTT.

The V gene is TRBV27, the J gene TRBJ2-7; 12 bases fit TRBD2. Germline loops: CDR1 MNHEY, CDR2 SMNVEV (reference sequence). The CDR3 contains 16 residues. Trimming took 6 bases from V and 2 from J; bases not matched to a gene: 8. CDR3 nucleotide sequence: TGTGCCAGCAGCCCTCGTCTAGCGGGAGGGCCCTACGAGCAGTACTTC. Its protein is CASSPRLAGGPYEQYF.

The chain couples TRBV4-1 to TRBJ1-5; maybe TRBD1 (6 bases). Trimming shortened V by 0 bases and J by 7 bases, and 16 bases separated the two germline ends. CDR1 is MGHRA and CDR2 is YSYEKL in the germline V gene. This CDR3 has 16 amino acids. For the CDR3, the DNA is TGCGCCAGCAGCCAAGATCAGGGAGGGGGAGAACAGCCCCAGCATTTT. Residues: CASSQDQGGGEQPQHF.